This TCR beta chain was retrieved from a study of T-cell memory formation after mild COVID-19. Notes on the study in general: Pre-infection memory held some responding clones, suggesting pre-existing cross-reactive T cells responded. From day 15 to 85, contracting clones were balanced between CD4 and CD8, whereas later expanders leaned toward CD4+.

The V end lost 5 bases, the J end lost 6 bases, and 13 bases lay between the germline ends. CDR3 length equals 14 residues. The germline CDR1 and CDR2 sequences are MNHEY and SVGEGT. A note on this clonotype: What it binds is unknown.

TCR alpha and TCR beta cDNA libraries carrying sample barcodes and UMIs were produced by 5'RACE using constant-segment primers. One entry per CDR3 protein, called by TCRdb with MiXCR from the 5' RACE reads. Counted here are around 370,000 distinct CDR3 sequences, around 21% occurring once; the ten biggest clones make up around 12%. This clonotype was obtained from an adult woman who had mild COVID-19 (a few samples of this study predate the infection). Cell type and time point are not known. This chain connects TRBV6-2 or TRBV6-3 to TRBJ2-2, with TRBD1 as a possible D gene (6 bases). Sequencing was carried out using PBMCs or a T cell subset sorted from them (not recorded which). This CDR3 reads CASSVNEGAGELFF. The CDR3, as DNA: TGTGCCAGCAGTGTGAATGAGGGGGCCGGGGAGCTGTTTTTT.